The entry below gives a single T cell receptor beta chain sequence along with its context. Antigen unknown. The V end lost 5 bases, the J end lost 3 bases, and 14 bases lay between the germline ends. The CDR3 sequence is 15 residues long. The germline gives CDR1 SEHNR, CDR2 FQNEAQ (reference sequence). This entry comes from a study of T cell repertoires in cytomegalovirus infection. TCRdb redid the calling of the reads with MiXCR, one entry per CDR3 protein. The sample lists about 920,000 distinct CDR3 sequences, around 31% occurring once. The chain joins TRBV7-9 to TRBJ1-5, with a weak D call TRBD1 (6 bases). Specimen: cultured CD8+ T cells from PBMCs, collected from culture after CMV antigen stimulation. The receptor's source is a human donor in good health (CMV status not recorded). Some clones in this sample may be carry-over from other donors' samples. CDR3 loop: CASSPSDSLNQPQHF. CDR3 DNA sequence: TGTGCCAGCAGCCCATCGGACAGCCTCAATCAGCCCCAGCATTTT.